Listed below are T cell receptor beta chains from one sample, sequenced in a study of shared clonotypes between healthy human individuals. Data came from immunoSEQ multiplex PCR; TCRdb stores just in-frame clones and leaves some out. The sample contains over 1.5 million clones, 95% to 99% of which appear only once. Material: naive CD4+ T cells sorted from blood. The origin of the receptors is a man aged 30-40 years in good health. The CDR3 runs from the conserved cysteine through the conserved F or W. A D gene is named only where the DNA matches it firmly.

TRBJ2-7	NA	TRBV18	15	CASSPAGGRVYEQYF	TGTGCCAGCTCACCAGCCGGAGGAAGGGTCTACGAGCAGTACTTC
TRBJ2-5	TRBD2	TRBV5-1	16	CASSTSGNQRKETQYF	TGCGCCAGCAGCACCAGCGGGAACCAACGGAAGGAGACCCAGTACTTC
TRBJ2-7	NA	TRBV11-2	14	CASSFSGSAYEQYF	TGTGCCAGCAGCTTTAGCGGCTCAGCCTACGAGCAGTACTTC
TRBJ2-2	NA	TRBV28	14	CASSLIRNTGELFF	TGTGCCAGCAGTTTAATACGGAACACCGGGGAGCTGTTTTTT
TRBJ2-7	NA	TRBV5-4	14	CASSSDVNSYEQYF	TGTGCCAGCAGCTCGGACGTAAACTCCTACGAGCAGTACTTC
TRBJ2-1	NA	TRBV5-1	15	CASSPGAGSYNEQFF	TGCGCCAGCAGCCCGGGGGCGGGCTCCTACAATGAGCAGTTCTTC
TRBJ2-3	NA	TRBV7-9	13	CASSFPLRDTQYF	TGTGCCAGCAGTTTCCCACTAAGAGATACGCAGTATTTT
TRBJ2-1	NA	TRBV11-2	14	CASSPLVSYNEQFF	TGTGCCAGCAGCCCCTTAGTCTCCTACAATGAGCAGTTCTTC
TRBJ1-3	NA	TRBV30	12	CAVPSDSNTIYF	TGTGCCGTCCCGTCGGATTCGAACACCATATATTTT
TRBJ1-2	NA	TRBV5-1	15	CASSVDSFRVYGYTF	TGCGCCAGCAGCGTCGACAGTTTCAGGGTCTATGGCTACACCTTC
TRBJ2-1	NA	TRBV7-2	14	CASSLGKGGNEQFF	TGTGCCAGCAGCTTAGGGAAGGGAGGCAATGAGCAGTTCTTC
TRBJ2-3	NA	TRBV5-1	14	CASSQGTITDTQYF	TGCGCCAGCAGCCAGGGCACTATCACAGATACGCAGTATTTT
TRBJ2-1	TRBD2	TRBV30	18	CAWRRVAGGPRAYNEQFF	TGTGCCTGGAGGAGGGTGGCGGGAGGGCCACGGGCCTACAATGAGCAGTTCTTC
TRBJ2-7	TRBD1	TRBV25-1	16	CASSDLDRALIGEQYF	TGTGCCAGCAGTGACTTGGACAGGGCCTTGATTGGCGAGCAGTACTTC
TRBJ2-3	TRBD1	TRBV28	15	CASSSSGQGPDTQYF	TGTGCCAGCAGTTCCTCAGGACAGGGGCCAGATACGCAGTATTTT
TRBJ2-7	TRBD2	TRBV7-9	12	CASAPSREEQYF	TGTGCCAGTGCACCCTCGCGGGAGGAGCAGTACTTC
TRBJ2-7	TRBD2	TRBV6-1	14	CASSAGGTSYEQYF	TGTGCCAGCAGTGCGGGGGGGACTAGCTACGAGCAGTACTTC
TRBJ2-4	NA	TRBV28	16	CASSPLWTPSKNIQYF	TGTGCCAGCAGCCCATTATGGACACCCTCCAAAAACATTCAGTACTTC
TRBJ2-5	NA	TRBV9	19	CASSVAMTTRGTPQETQYF	TGTGCCAGCAGCGTTGCCATGACGACCCGCGGGACTCCCCAAGAGACCCAGTACTTC
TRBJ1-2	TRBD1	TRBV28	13	CASSPRQGGGYTF	TGTGCCAGCAGCCCCAGACAGGGCGGGGGCTACACCTTC
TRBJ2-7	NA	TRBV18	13	CASSPGQTYEQYF	TGTGCCAGCTCACCGGGACAAACCTACGAGCAGTACTTC
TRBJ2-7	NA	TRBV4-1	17	CASSQEGPATRVYEQYF	TGCGCCAGCAGCCAAGAAGGGCCCGCGACTAGGGTCTACGAGCAGTACTTC
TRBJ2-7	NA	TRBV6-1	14	CASSETGPSYEQYF	TGTGCCAGCAGTGAGACGGGCCCTTCCTACGAGCAGTACTTC
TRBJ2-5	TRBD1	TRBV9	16	CASSYGRDRVRETQYF	TGTGCCAGCAGCTATGGCCGGGACAGGGTGAGAGAGACCCAGTACTTC
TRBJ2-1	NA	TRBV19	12	CASTPGHHEQFF	TGTGCCAGTACGCCGGGACACCATGAGCAGTTCTTC
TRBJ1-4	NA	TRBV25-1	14	CASSLTRYTEKLFF	TGTGCCAGCAGTTTAACCAGGTATACCGAAAAACTGTTTTTT
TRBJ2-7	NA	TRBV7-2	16	CASSPHALASSYEQYF	TGTGCCAGCAGCCCGCACGCTCTAGCGTCCTCCTACGAGCAGTACTTC
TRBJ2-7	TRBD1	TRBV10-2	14	CASAGTVSSYEQYF	TGCGCCAGTGCCGGGACAGTGAGCTCCTACGAGCAGTACTTC
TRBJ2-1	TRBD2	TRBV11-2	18	CASSLLPRGLADYNEQFF	TGTGCCAGCAGCTTATTGCCCAGGGGACTAGCGGACTACAATGAGCAGTTCTTC
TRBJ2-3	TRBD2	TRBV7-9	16	CASSRGLAGVIDTQYF	TGTGCCAGCAGCAGAGGACTAGCGGGAGTCATAGATACGCAGTATTTT
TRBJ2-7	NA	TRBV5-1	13	CASSLTGLWEQYF	TGCGCCAGCAGCTTGACGGGCCTCTGGGAGCAGTACTTC